This T cell receptor (beta chain) was retrieved from a study of blood T cell repertoires in COVID-19. Study information: The United States, Italy and Spain supplied acute and convalescent COVID-19 samples. From T cells, B-cell-depleted T cells, or PBMCs came the material, which was cDNA or gDNA.

Enrollment of patients from Seattle took place during active infection, with longitudinal follow-up. Per the study methods: Amplification of reference gene primers was used by the study to estimate nucleated cell counts. TCRdb keeps only in-frame clones here, not all; method: immunoSEQ multiplex PCR. The V and J calls and clone size are taken from that table; D and trimming were inferred from the DNA. The top ten hold approximately 11% of the sample, which has roughly 190,000 clones, less than 90% seen once. CDR3 length equals 16 residues. The germline V gene encodes CDR1 SGHVS and CDR2 FNYEAQ. Germline trimming cut 5 bases from V and 5 bases from J; bases unmatched to any gene: 9.

The sample taken for sequencing was peripheral blood. V usage is TRBV7-6 and J usage is TRBJ2-2; 9 bases match TRBD2. The receptor's source is a woman aged 55-75 years with COVID-19, enrolled during active disease. In DNA, the CDR3 is TGTGCCAGCAGCCAACAAGCGGGAGGTCGGACCGGGGAGCTGTTTTTT. Translated, it gives CASSQQAGGRTGELFF.